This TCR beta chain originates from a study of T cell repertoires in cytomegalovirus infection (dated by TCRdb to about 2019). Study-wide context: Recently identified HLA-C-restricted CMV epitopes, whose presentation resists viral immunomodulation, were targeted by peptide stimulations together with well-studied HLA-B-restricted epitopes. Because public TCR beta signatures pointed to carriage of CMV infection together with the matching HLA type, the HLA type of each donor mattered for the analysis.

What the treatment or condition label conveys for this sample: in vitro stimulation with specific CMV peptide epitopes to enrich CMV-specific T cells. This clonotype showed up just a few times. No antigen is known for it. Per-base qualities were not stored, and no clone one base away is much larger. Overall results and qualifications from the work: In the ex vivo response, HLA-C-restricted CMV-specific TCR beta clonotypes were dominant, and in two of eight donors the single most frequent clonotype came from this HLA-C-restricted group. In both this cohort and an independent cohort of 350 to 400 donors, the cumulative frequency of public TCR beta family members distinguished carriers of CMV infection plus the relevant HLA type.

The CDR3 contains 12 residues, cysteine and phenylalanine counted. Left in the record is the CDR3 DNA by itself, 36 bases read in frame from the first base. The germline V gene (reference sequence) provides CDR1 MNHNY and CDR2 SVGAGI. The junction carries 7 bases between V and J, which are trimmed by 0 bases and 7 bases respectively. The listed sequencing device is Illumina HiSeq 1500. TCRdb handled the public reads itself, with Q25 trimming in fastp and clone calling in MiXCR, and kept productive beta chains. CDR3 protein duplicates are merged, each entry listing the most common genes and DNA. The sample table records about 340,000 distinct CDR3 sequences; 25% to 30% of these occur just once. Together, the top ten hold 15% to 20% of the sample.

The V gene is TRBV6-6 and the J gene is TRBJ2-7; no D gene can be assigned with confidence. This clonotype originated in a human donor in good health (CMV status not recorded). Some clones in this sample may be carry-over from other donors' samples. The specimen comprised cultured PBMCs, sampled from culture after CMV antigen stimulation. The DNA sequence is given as TGTGCCAGCAGTTACTCTGATGGGGAGCAGTACTTC. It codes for CASSYSDGEQYF.